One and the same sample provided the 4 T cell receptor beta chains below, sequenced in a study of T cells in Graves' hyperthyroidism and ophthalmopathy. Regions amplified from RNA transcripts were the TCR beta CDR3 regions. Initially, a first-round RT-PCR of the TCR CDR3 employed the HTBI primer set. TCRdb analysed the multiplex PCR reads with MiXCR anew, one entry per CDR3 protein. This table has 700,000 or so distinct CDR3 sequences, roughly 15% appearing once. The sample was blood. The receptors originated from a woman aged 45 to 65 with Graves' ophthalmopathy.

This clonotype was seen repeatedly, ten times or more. The CDR3 here is CASSSTLGTDTQYF. CDR3 bases: TGTGCCAGCAGTTCCACCCTGGGCACAGATACGCAGTATTTT. The chain joins TRBV27 to TRBJ2-3; D is ambiguous. Germline V gives CDR1 MNHEY, CDR2 SMNVEV (reference sequence). The CDR3 consists of 14 residues. V lost 4 bases and J lost 1, with 9 bases in between.

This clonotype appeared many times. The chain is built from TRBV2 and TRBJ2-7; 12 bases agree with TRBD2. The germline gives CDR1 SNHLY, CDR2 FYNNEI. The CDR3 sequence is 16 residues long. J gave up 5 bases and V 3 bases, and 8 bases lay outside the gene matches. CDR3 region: CASSETSGRLFDEQYF. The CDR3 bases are TGTGCCAGCAGTGAGACTAGCGGGAGATTATTTGACGAGCAGTACTTC.

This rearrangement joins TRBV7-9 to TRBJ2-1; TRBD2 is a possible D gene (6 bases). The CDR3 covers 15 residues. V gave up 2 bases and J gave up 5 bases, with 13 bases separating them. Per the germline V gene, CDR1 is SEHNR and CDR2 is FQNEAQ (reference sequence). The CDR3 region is CASSLRDSTDNEQFF. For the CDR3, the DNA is TGTGCCAGCAGCTTACGGGACTCGACCGACAATGAGCAGTTCTTC.

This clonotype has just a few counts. In DNA form, the CDR3 reads TGCAGTGCTTCACAGGGGACCTACGAGCAGTACTTC. This gives the protein CSASQGTYEQYF. The chain joins TRBV20-1 to TRBJ2-7; TRBD1 matches at 7 bases. CDR1 and CDR2 (germline): DFQATT, SNEGSKA (reference sequence). The CDR3 length is 12 residues. V dropped 5 bases and J dropped 2; count of bases not matched to a gene: 3.